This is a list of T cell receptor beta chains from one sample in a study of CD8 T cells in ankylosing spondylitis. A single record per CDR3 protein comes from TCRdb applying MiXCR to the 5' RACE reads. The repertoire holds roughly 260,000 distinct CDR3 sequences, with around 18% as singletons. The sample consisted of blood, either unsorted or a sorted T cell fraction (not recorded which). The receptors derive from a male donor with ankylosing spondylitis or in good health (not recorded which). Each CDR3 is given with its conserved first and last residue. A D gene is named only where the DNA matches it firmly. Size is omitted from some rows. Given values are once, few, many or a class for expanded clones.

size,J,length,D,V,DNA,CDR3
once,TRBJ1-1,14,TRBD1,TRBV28,TGTGCCAGCAGTCCAGAGACAGGGAAAACTGAAGCTTTCTTT,CASSPETGKTEAFF
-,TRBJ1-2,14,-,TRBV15,TGTGCCACCAGCAGAGATAGGGGATCAAGTGGCTACACCTTC,CATSRDRGSSGYTF
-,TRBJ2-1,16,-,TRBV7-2,TGTGCCAGCAGCTTAAGGGGCGCACGTTTCCCCAATGAGCAGTTCTTC,CASSLRGARFPNEQFF
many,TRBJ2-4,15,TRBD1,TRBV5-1,TGCGCCAGCAGCTTGAGGACAGGGGGACAAAACATTCAGTACTTC,CASSLRTGGQNIQYF
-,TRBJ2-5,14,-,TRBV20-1,TGCAGTGCAACCTCGAGGCAGGGATACGAGACCCAGTACTTC,CSATSRQGYETQYF
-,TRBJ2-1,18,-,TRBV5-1,TGCGCCAGCAGCTTGGTTCTATCGGGCCTAAAGGGGGGCAATGAGCAGTTCTTC,CASSLVLSGLKGGNEQFF
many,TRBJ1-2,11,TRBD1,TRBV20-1,TGCAGTGGACGACAGGGAACGGGCTACACCTTC,CSGRQGTGYTF
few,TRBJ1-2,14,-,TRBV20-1,TGCAGTGCTAGGACGTCGGACGGAGGCTATGGCTACACCTTC,CSARTSDGGYGYTF
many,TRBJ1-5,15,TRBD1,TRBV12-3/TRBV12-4,TGTGCCAGCAGTATCACAGGGGGCTCCAATCAGCCCCAGCATTTT,CASSITGGSNQPQHF
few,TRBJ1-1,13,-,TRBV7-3,TGTGCCAGCAGCCCAGGACCGGTCACTGAAGCTTTCTTT,CASSPGPVTEAFF
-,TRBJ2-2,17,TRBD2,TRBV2,TGTGCCAGCAGTGGGACTAGCGGGAGGGTTTGGACCGGGGAGCTGTTTTTT,CASSGTSGRVWTGELFF
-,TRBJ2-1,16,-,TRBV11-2,TGTGCCAGCAGCTTTATCCGGGACTCCGACGCCAATGAGCAGTTCTTC,CASSFIRDSDANEQFF
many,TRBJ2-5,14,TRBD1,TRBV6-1,TGTGCCAGCAGTAAAGGACAGGGATTAAAGACCCAGTACTTC,CASSKGQGLKTQYF
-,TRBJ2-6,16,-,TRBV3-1,TGTGCCAGCAGCCAAGGACAGGACTCTGGGGCCAACGTCCTGACTTTC,CASSQGQDSGANVLTF
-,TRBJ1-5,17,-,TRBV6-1,TGTGCCAGCAGACGCGGGGGGAGCGTTTATAGCAATCAGCCCCAGCATTTT,CASRRGGSVYSNQPQHF
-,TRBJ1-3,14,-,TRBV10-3,TGTGCCATCAGTGGGTCAGTCTCTGGAAACACCATATATTTT,CAISGSVSGNTIYF
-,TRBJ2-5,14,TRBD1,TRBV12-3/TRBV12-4,TGTGCCAGCAGTGAGGACAGGGGGGAAGAGACCCAGTACTTC,CASSEDRGEETQYF
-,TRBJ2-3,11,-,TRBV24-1,TGTGCCACCAGTGACGGACAGACGCAGTATTTT,CATSDGQTQYF
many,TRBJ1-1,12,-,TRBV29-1,TGCAGCGTTCGACCAACGACCCTTGAAGCTTTCTTT,CSVRPTTLEAFF
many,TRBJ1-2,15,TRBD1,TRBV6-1,TGTGCCAGCAGCTCCGGACAGGGAGATCGGTATGGCTACACCTTC,CASSSGQGDRYGYTF
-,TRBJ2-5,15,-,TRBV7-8,TGTGCCAGCAGCTTAGGCGGGACAAACCAAGAGACCCAGTACTTC,CASSLGGTNQETQYF
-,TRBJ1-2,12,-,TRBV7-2,TGTGCCAGCAGCTTCTACGGCTATGGCTACACCTTC,CASSFYGYGYTF
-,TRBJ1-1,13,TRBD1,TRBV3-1,TGTGCCAGCACCACCGGGACAGGGGTTGAAGCTTTCTTT,CASTTGTGVEAFF
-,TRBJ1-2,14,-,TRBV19,TGTGCCAGTAGTAGACAGGCTGCCTCCCGTGGCTACACCTTC,CASSRQAASRGYTF
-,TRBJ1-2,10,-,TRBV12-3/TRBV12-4,TGTGCCAGCAGGGGCTATGGCTACACCTTC,CASRGYGYTF
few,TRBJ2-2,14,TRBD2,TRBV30,TGTGCCTCCAGGACTAGCGGGAGCACCGGGGAGCTGTTTTTT,CASRTSGSTGELFF
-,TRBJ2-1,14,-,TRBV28,TGTGCCAGCAGCCTAACCTCTGTCGGCAATGAGCAGTTCTTC,CASSLTSVGNEQFF
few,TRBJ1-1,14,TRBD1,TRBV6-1,TGTGCCAGCAGCCAAACAGGGGGCAAGGCTGAAGCTTTCTTT,CASSQTGGKAEAFF
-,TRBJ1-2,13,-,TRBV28,TGTGCCAGCAATTTGGGGGTAAACTATGGCTACACCTTC,CASNLGVNYGYTF
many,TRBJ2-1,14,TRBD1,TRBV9,TGTGCCAGCAGCACAGGGGTAGTGGGCCATGAGCAGTTCTTC,CASSTGVVGHEQFF
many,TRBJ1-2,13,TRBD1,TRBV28,TGTGCCAGCAGTTTAGGTCACAGGGGCATTCACACCTTC,CASSLGHRGIHTF
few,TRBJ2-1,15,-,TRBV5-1,TGCGCCAGCAGCTTGGATGGGGCCCGCAACAATGAGCAGTTCTTC,CASSLDGARNNEQFF
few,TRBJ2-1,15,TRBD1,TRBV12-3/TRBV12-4,TGTGCCAGCAGTTCCCGACAGGGCTCCTACAATGAGCAGTTCTTC,CASSSRQGSYNEQFF
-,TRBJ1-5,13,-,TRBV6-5,TGTGCCAGCAGTTCGAACGCCGATCAGCCCCAGCATTTT,CASSSNADQPQHF
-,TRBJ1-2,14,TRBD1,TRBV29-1,TGCAGCGTTGTTCGAGACAGGGGGGACTATGGCTACACCTTC,CSVVRDRGDYGYTF
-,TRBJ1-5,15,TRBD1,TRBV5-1,TGCGCCAGCAGCCCGACAGGGGGCGATAATCAGCCCCAGCATTTT,CASSPTGGDNQPQHF
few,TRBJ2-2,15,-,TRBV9,TGTGCCAGCAGCTCACGGACTAAGAACACCGGGGAGCTGTTTTTT,CASSSRTKNTGELFF
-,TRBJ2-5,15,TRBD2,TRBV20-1,TGCAGTGCTACGGCGGGAGGGAGTGGACAAGAGACCCAGTACTTC,CSATAGGSGQETQYF
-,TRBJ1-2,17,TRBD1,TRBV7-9,TGTGCCAGCAGCTTAGAGGGGGCGCAAGCATCTGCCTATGGCTACACCTTC,CASSLEGAQASAYGYTF
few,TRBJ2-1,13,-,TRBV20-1,TGCAGTGCTAGAGACGTGCCAGACAATGAGCAGTTCTTC,CSARDVPDNEQFF
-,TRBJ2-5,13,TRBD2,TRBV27,TGTGCCAGCAGCATAGCGGGAAAAGAGACCCAGTACTTC,CASSIAGKETQYF
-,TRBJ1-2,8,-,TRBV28,TGTGCCAGCGGTGGCTACACCTTC,CASGGYTF
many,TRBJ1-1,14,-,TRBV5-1,TGCGCCAGCAGCCCCTCACACGTGAACACTGAAGCTTTCTTT,CASSPSHVNTEAFF
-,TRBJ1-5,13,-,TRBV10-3,TGTGCCATCAGTGAGCAGGGAGGGCAGCCCCAGCATTTT,CAISEQGGQPQHF
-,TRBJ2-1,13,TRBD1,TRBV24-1,TGTGCCACTCAACCGACAGGGTACAATGAGCAGTTCTTC,CATQPTGYNEQFF
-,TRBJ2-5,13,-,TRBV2,TGTGCCAGCAGTGTCCTAGTTTGGGAGACCCAGTACTTC,CASSVLVWETQYF
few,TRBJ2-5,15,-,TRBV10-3,TGTGCCATCAGTGAGTCGCGGGGTAATGGAGAGACCCAGTACTTC,CAISESRGNGETQYF
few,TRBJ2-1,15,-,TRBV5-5,TGTGCCAGCAGCTTGGGGGCTAGGGAGGTGTCTGAGCAGTTCTTC,CASSLGAREVSEQFF
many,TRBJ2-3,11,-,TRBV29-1,TGCAGCGTTCAACAGTTAGATACGCAGTATTTT,CSVQQLDTQYF